The 16 T cell receptor beta chains presented below share a single source sample, sequenced in a study of T cells in Graves' hyperthyroidism and ophthalmopathy. Researchers amplified the TCR beta CDR3 regions from RNA transcripts. HTBI primers were the set used in a first-round RT-PCR of the TCR CDR3. A single record per CDR3 protein comes from TCRdb applying MiXCR to the multiplex PCR reads. The sample holds 200,000 to 250,000 distinct CDR3 sequences, less than 20% seen once. The source material was blood. Receptor source: a woman aged 18-29 years with Graves' ophthalmopathy.

This clonotype was detected ten times or more. This chain connects TRBV13 to TRBJ2-2; D gene ambiguous. The CDR3 length is 13 residues. CDR1 is PRHDT, CDR2 FYEKMQ, per germline (reference sequence). V lost 0 bases and J lost 4, with 3 bases in between. Here the CDR3 DNA reads TGTGCCAGCAGCTTAGGGGCCACCGGGGAGCTGTTTTTT. Its protein product is CASSLGATGELFF.

This clonotype has ten or more counts. The chain links TRBV6-1 to TRBJ2-7, with 12 positions matching TRBD2. Germline lookup yields CDR1 MNHNS and CDR2 SASEGT. The CDR3 consists of 16 residues. V was clipped by 6 bases and J by 4 bases; unmatched bases: 10. The CDR3 loop is CASSFHTSGRTYEQYF. The CDR3 DNA sequence: TGTGCCAGCAGCTTTCACACTAGCGGGAGGACGTACGAGCAGTACTTC.

In its sample, this clonotype was seen many times. The chain is built from TRBV4-1 and TRBJ1-1; 9 nucleotides align to TRBD1. Germline trimming cut 2 bases from V and 7 bases from J; bases unmatched to any gene: 8. CDR3 length: 15 amino acids. Germline loops: CDR1 MGHRA, CDR2 YSYEKL. CDR3 in amino acids: CASSQPDRGRGEAFF. DNA for the CDR3: TGCGCCAGCAGCCAACCGGACAGGGGTAGAGGTGAAGCTTTCTTT.

The chain links TRBV4-3 to TRBJ2-2; no clear D gene. Germline V gene lookup returns CDR1 LGHNA and CDR2 YSLEER. The CDR3 extends over 15 amino acids. Trimming pared 4 bases from V and 5 bases from J, leaving 14 bases between. The CDR3 DNA reads as TGCGCCAGCAGCCCTCAGCTTCAGCGTACCGGGGAGCTGTTTTTT. It codes for CASSPQLQRTGELFF.

This clonotype was detected many times. The V and J genes are TRBV4-2 and TRBJ2-5; no reliable D call. The CDR3 has 15 residues. V dropped 1 base and J dropped 5 bases, with 14 bases sitting between them. CDR1 is LGHNA and CDR2 is YNFKEQ in the germline V gene. The CDR3 sequence: CASSQVGNGAETQYF. Here the CDR3 DNA reads TGTGCCAGCAGCCAAGTAGGAAACGGAGCGGAGACCCAGTACTTC.

This clonotype was detected many times. The rearrangement links TRBV4-2 to TRBJ2-3, with a possible D match to TRBD2 (6 bases). The CDR3 contains 16 residues. The ends were cut back, 5 bases at V and 4 bases at J, with 19 bases in the middle. CDR1 LGHNA and CDR2 YNFKEQ come from the germline V gene. Written as DNA, the CDR3 is TGTGCCAGCAGCTCAAAGGCCGGGAGTGGCGCAGATACGCAGTATTTT. It yields the protein CASSSKAGSGADTQYF.

The rearrangement joins TRBV28 to TRBJ1-1; 12 positions match TRBD1. The CDR3 runs to 16 residues. CDR1 and CDR2 (germline): MDHEN, SYDVKM. Unmatched junction bases numbered 9, after V lost 3 bases and J lost 7 bases. CDR3 nucleotides: TGTGCCAGCAGTTTTTATGCGGGACAGGGGGCCGGTGAAGCTTTCTTT. Protein: CASSFYAGQGAGEAFF.

The chain is built from TRBV19 and TRBJ2-5; 11 bases match TRBD2. The length of the CDR3 is 19 residues. The germline gives CDR1 LNHDA, CDR2 SQIVND (reference sequence). V was clipped by 5 bases and J by 5 bases; unmatched bases: 19. CDR3 bases: TGTGCCAGTAGTGCCCTATTCGGAATAGCGGGAGGGCCCAAGGAGACCCAGTACTTC. This encodes CASSALFGIAGGPKETQYF.

J is TRBJ2-1 and V is TRBV11-2; TRBD2 matches 13 bases. Losses at the gene ends were 6 bases for V and 3 bases for J; bases not matched to a gene: 8. CDR3 length: 17 amino acids. Germline CDR1 is SGHAT and CDR2 is FQNNGV. CDR3 nucleotide sequence: TGTGCCAGCAGACAAACGACTAGCGGGGGGATCTACAATGAGCAGTTCTTC. This gives the protein CASRQTTSGGIYNEQFF.

This clonotype was detected many times. V and J are TRBV11-2 and TRBJ2-1; D is uncertain. Germline values: CDR1 SGHAT, CDR2 FQNNGV. The CDR3 runs to 14 residues. Trimming removed 4 bases from V and 2 bases from J, with 9 bases in between. CDR3 protein: CASSSTSTYNEQFF. CDR3 coding DNA: TGTGCCAGCAGCTCGACAAGCACCTACAATGAGCAGTTCTTC.

In its sample, this clonotype was seen many times. For the CDR3, the DNA is TGTGCCAGCATCGGGACAGCCGATTGGGCATACAATGAGCAGTTCTTC. The encoded protein is CASIGTADWAYNEQFF. The gene calls are TRBV28 and TRBJ2-1, with 7 bases identical to TRBD1. V gave up 7 bases and J gave up 4 bases; unmatched junction bases: 13. CDR1 and CDR2 (germline): MDHEN, SYDVKM. The CDR3 covers 16 residues.

The gene calls are TRBV6-1 and TRBJ2-7, with D tentatively TRBD1 or TRBD2 (5 bases each). The germline gives CDR1 MNHNS, CDR2 SASEGT. This CDR3 region has 16 residues. V lost 0 bases and J lost 3, with 15 bases in between. The chain's CDR3 is CASSEAQIWGSYEQYF. The CDR3 DNA reads TGTGCCAGCAGTGAAGCGCAAATTTGGGGGAGCTACGAGCAGTACTTC.

This clonotype has a count of ten or more. The V and J genes are TRBV29-1 and TRBJ1-2; D perhaps matches TRBD1 (5 bases). The CDR3 totals 12 residues. The V gene's germline CDR1 is SQVTM and CDR2 ANQGSEA. With 5 bases removed from V and 2 bases from J, the gap between germline ends came to 9 bases. CDR3 sequence: CSVSRQNYGYTF. CDR3 bases: TGCAGCGTTTCTCGACAGAACTATGGCTACACCTTC.

J is TRBJ2-5 and V is TRBV5-1, with D possibly matching TRBD1 (5 bases). Per germline, CDR1 SGHRS and CDR2 YFSETQ. Trimming shortened V by 3 bases and J by 2 bases, and 14 bases separated the two germline ends. This CDR3 is built from 15 residues. The CDR3 region is CASSSMLTVQETQYF. CDR3 DNA: TGCGCCAGCAGCTCGATGCTGACAGTACAAGAGACCCAGTACTTC.

This clonotype has a count of ten or more. The rearrangement joins TRBV20-1 to TRBJ2-7, with 10 bases matching TRBD2. The CDR3 contains 16 residues. J was trimmed by 1 base and V by 7 bases; bases with no gene match: 13. Germline assignment: CDR1 DFQATT and CDR2 SNEGSKA (reference sequence). CDR3 nucleotide sequence: TGCAGTGGAATCTCCCTAGAGCGGGAGGGGTCCTACGAGCAGTACTTC. As protein: CSGISLEREGSYEQYF.

This clonotype was observed a handful of times. A read error is possible here, since a much larger clone lies one base away. The V gene is TRBV7-9, the J gene TRBJ2-2; TRBD2 aligns across 7 bases. The CDR3 length is 15 residues. Trimming took 8 bases from V and 3 from J; bases not matched to a gene: 9. Germline CDR1 and CDR2: SEHNR and FQNEAQ (reference sequence). The CDR3 sequence: CASLDRREDTGELFF. Written as DNA, the CDR3 is TGTGCCAGCTTAGATCGCCGGGAGGACACCGGGGAGCTGTTTTTT.